Below, 28 T cell receptor beta chains from the same sample are listed, as sequenced in a study of T cell responses to AZD1222 COVID-19 vaccine. The method was immunoSEQ multiplex PCR; TCRdb's version includes in-frame clones alone and lacks a portion of them. This table holds about 130,000 clones, around 86% found once. The sample consisted of peripheral blood, taken on day 0 of AZD1222 vaccination. These receptors all stem from an adult in good health.

The chain uses TRBV5-1 and TRBJ2-5; 8 bases are a match to TRBD2. From germline, CDR1 is SGHRS and CDR2 YFSETQ. This CDR3 region has 16 residues. With V trimmed by 6 bases and J by 5 bases, 15 bases remained unmatched. The CDR3 DNA is TGCGCCAGCACCAACTTCCTCGGGAGGGGTGGCGAGACCCAGTACTTC. Its protein is CASTNFLGRGGETQYF. Filled out from reference TRBV5-1 and TRBJ2-5, the complete variable domain reads KAGVTQTPRYLIKTRGQQVTLSCSPISGHRSVSWYQQTPGQGLQFLFEYFSETQRNKGNFPGRFSGRQFSNSRSEMNVSTLELGDSALYLCASTNFLGRGGETQYFGPGTRLLVL.

The CDR3 DNA follows: TGTGCCAGCAGCCGCAGGGTGGAAGCTTTCTTT. Translated: CASSRRVEAFF. This chain joins TRBV6-5 and TRBJ1-1, with a possible D match to TRBD1 (5 bases). The CDR3 consists of 11 residues. CDR1 is MNHEY and CDR2 is SVGAGI in the germline V gene. Trimming took off 6 bases at V and 8 bases at J, with 10 bases between the two ends.

The chain joins TRBV6-5 to TRBJ2-7; D is perhaps TRBD2 (6 bases). The CDR3 has 15 amino acids. Trimming took 0 bases from V and 6 from J, leaving 15 bases between them. Germline CDR1 MNHEY, CDR2 SVGAGI. The CDR3 coding sequence is TGTGCCAGCAGTTACTCCGGACTCGCCGGGAGCGAGCAGTACTTC. Encoded protein: CASSYSGLAGSEQYF.

The CDR3 DNA reads as TGTGCCACCAGCAGAGATAGGTCCGACGCCAGCTCCTACAATGAGCAGTTCTTC. This sequence encodes CATSRDRSDASSYNEQFF. This chain joins TRBV15 and TRBJ2-1; D not certain. V was trimmed by 0 bases and J by 0 bases, leaving 15 bases between them. The germline CDR1 and CDR2 sequences are LNHNV and YYDKDF (reference sequence). There are 18 residues in the CDR3.

This rearrangement joins TRBV29-1 to TRBJ1-2; D remains unclear. The CDR3 has 12 amino acids. With 3 bases removed from V and 4 bases from J, the gap between germline ends came to 9 bases. Germline V gene lookup returns CDR1 SQVTM and CDR2 ANQGSEA. CDR3 amino acids: CSVERATYGYTF. The CDR3 DNA reads TGCAGCGTTGAGAGGGCAACCTATGGCTACACCTTC.

This chain uses TRBV20-1 with TRBJ1-5; D is possibly TRBD1 (5 bases). Trimming took 1 base from V and 7 from J, leaving 5 bases between them. This CDR3 has 11 amino acids. CDR1 is DFQATT, CDR2 SNEGSKA, per germline (reference sequence). CDR3 nucleotide sequence: TGCAGTGCTAGAGGGACACAGCCCCAGCATTTT. It codes for CSARGTQPQHF.

The chain recombines TRBV9 with TRBJ2-2, with 8 nucleotides matching TRBD2. V was pared by 0 bases and J by 5 bases, with 6 bases of the junction left unmatched. The germline CDR1 and CDR2 sequences are SGDLS and YYNGEE. This CDR3 spans 16 amino acids. The CDR3 region is CASSVGPGGPTGELFF. The CDR3 region has the DNA TGTGCCAGCAGCGTAGGGCCGGGGGGGCCGACCGGGGAGCTGTTTTTT.

V usage is TRBV10-3 and J usage is TRBJ1-6; D remains ambiguous. Germline V gives CDR1 ENHRY, CDR2 SYGVKD. The CDR3 is 14 amino acids. V was clipped by 3 bases and J by 7 bases, with 10 bases between them. The CDR3 sequence is CAISDTPDNSPLHF. Here the CDR3 DNA reads TGTGCCATCAGTGATACGCCGGACAATTCACCCCTCCACTTT.

The CDR3 sequence: CASSPGIRIQETQYF. In DNA, the CDR3 is TGTGCCAGCAGCCCCGGGATACGTATCCAAGAGACCCAGTACTTC. The gene calls are TRBV6-2 or TRBV6-3 and TRBJ2-5; possibly TRBD2 for D (5 bases). This CDR3 has 15 residues. Germline CDR1 reads MNHEY; CDR2 reads SVGEGT. V was trimmed by 6 bases and J by 1 base, leaving 15 bases between them.

V usage is TRBV6-6 and J usage is TRBJ1-1; D not resolved. The CDR3 is 14 residues long. V dropped 7 bases and J dropped 1 base, with 13 bases sitting between them. Germline-derived CDR1 and CDR2 are MNHNY and SVGAGI (reference sequence). CDR3 protein: CASTVTWENTEAFF. The CDR3 DNA is TGTGCCAGCACCGTAACGTGGGAGAACACTGAAGCTTTCTTT.

This CDR3 reads CASSPEGRTHSYEQYF. As DNA, the CDR3 is TGTGCCAGCAGCCCGGAGGGAAGGACCCACTCCTACGAGCAGTACTTC. The rearrangement uses TRBV21-1 and TRBJ2-7; no check of the table's D call, TRBD2, against the DNA was made. TRBV21-1 is deemed a pseudogene. The CDR3 covers 16 residues.

V is TRBV19 and J is TRBJ1-2; unclear D gene. This CDR3 spans 15 amino acids. Germline CDR1 is LNHDA and CDR2 is SQIVND (reference sequence). Trimming removed 1 base at V and 1 base at J, with 10 bases between. The CDR3 sequence is CASSIGESVNYGYTF. In DNA, the CDR3 is TGTGCCAGTAGTATAGGGGAGAGCGTTAACTATGGCTACACCTTC.

Comments on this clone: The same CDR3 also results from other DNA sequences found in this sample. This sequence joins TRBV30 and TRBJ2-7, with D tentatively TRBD1 or TRBD2 (5 bases each). V was trimmed by 3 bases and J by 4 bases, leaving 13 bases between them. The CDR3 consists of 13 residues. CDR1 and CDR2 from the germline V gene are GTSNPN and SVGIG (reference sequence). Here the CDR3 reads CAWSRGDLYEQYF. CDR3 DNA: TGTGCCTGGAGCCGAGGGGACCTATACGAGCAGTACTTC. The entire variable domain, with the rest obtained from reference TRBV30 and TRBJ2-7, is as follows: SQTIHQWPATLVQPVGSPLSLECTVEGTSNPNLYWYRQAAGRGLQLLFYSVGIGQISSEVPQNLSASRPQDRQFILSSKKLLLSDSGFYLCAWSRGDLYEQYFGPGTRLTVT.

V is TRBV6-5 and J is TRBJ1-5; D remains ambiguous. The CDR3 is made up of 15 amino acids. In germline, CDR1 is MNHEY, CDR2 SVGAGI. Trimming shortened V by 10 bases and J by 0 bases, and 16 bases separated the two germline ends. The CDR3 is CATKARETSNQPQHF. CDR3 bases: TGTGCCACCAAGGCGAGAGAGACTAGCAATCAGCCCCAGCATTTT.

The rearrangement joins TRBV3-1 (or the pseudogene TRBV3-2) to TRBJ2-7; D tentatively reads TRBD1 or TRBD2 (5 bases each). V was cut by 4 bases and J by 2 bases, with 9 bases left in between. From germline, CDR1 is LGHDT and CDR2 YNNKEL (reference sequence). The CDR3 sequence is 13 residues long. Written as DNA, the CDR3 is TGTGCCAGCAGCCCTGGGACCCCCTACGAGCAGTACTTC. Its protein is CASSPGTPYEQYF.

The chain has TRBV18 and TRBJ1-2, with a possible D match to TRBD1 (5 bases). The CDR3 length is 14 residues. The V end was cut by 3 bases, the J end by 2 bases, with 10 bases between. The germline V gene encodes CDR1 KGHSH and CDR2 LQKENI. CDR3 DNA sequence: TGTGCCAGCTCACCGGGACGGATAAACTATGGCTACACCTTC. Amino acids: CASSPGRINYGYTF.

The chain links TRBV9 to TRBJ1-1, with a possible D match to TRBD1 (5 bases). The ends were cut back, 4 bases at V and 1 base at J, with 14 bases in the middle. The V gene's germline CDR1 is SGDLS and CDR2 YYNGEE. The CDR3 contains 15 residues. CDR3 nucleotides: TGTGCCAGCAGCACAACCGACAGTCAGAACACTGAAGCTTTCTTT. Protein: CASSTTDSQNTEAFF. The full variable domain, in which reference TRBV9 and TRBJ1-1 provide the parts outside the CDR3, is DSGVTQTPKHLITATGQRVTLRCSPRSGDLSVYWYQQSLDQGLQFLIQYYNGEERAKGNILERFSAQQFPDLHSELNLSSLELGDSALYFCASSTTDSQNTEAFFGQGTRLTVV.

The V call is TRBV15, the J call TRBJ1-2, with no clear D. The CDR3 covers 14 residues. Trimming shortened V by 0 bases and J by 8 bases, and 13 bases separated the two germline ends. Looked up from germline, CDR1 is LNHNV and CDR2 is YYDKDF (reference sequence). Here the CDR3 DNA reads TGTGCCACCAGCAGAGATGGGGAGGATTGGGGCTACACCTTC. Translated, it gives CATSRDGEDWGYTF.

The rearrangement links TRBV10-3 to TRBJ2-7; D remains ambiguous. The CDR3 runs to 12 residues. The germline V gene has CDR1 ENHRY and CDR2 SYGVKD. The V end lost 7 bases, the J end lost 2 bases, and 9 bases lay between the germline ends. CDR3 nucleotides: TGTGCCATCATAACTTCTACCTACGAGCAGTACTTC. Amino acids: CAIITSTYEQYF.

This chain connects TRBV19 to TRBJ2-1; D is undetermined. The germline gives CDR1 LNHDA, CDR2 SQIVND (reference sequence). V lost 3 bases and J 0 bases, leaving 9 bases between the germline ends. The CDR3 extends over 15 amino acids. CDR3: CASSIVVSSYNEQFF. CDR3 bases: TGTGCCAGTAGTATTGTGGTATCCTCCTACAATGAGCAGTTCTTC.

This chain connects TRBV5-1 to TRBJ1-4; 9 bases align to TRBD1. V shed 4 bases and J 8 bases; nucleotides not matched to a gene: 3. The CDR3 has 13 residues. Germline V gene data show CDR1 as SGHRS and CDR2 as YFSETQ. Written as DNA, the CDR3 is TGCGCCAGCAGCATGGGGACAGGGGAAAAACTGTTTTTT. This encodes CASSMGTGEKLFF.

The V and J genes are TRBV9 and TRBJ1-4; D might be TRBD1 (5 bases). Germline-derived CDR1 and CDR2 are SGDLS and YYNGEE. Deletions cut 0 bases from V and 12 bases from J, with 21 bases between. The CDR3 length is 16 residues. The CDR3 DNA reads TGTGCCAGCAGCGTAGCTCTACCATGGACGGGGGAGCAACTGTTTTTT. It codes for CASSVALPWTGEQLFF.

The chain joins TRBV7-9 to TRBJ2-7; D is ambiguous. Germline CDR1 SEHNR, CDR2 FQNEAQ (reference sequence). V dropped 5 bases and J dropped 3 bases, with 11 bases sitting between them. This CDR3 is 13 amino acids long. Here the CDR3 DNA reads TGTGCCAGCAGCCCAGCCCAACGCTACGAGCAGTACTTC. Its translation: CASSPAQRYEQYF. Variable domain in full (rest from reference TRBV7-9 and TRBJ2-7): DTGVSQNPRHKITKRGQNVTFRCDPISEHNRLYWYRQTLGQGPEFLTYFQNEAQLEKSRLLSDRFSAERPKGSFSTLEIQRTEQGDSAMYLCASSPAQRYEQYFGPGTRLTVT.

V is TRBV19 and J is TRBJ2-5; 10 bases align to TRBD1. The V gene end was trimmed by 6 bases and the J gene end by 1 base; junction bases not matched to a gene: 20. The CDR3 runs to 20 residues. CDR1 is LNHDA and CDR2 is SQIVND in the germline V gene (reference sequence). In DNA form, the CDR3 reads TGTGCCAGTAGCAAGAAATGGGACAGGGGTCGTCGGGCGTCCCAAGAGACCCAGTACTTC. It encodes CASSKKWDRGRRASQETQYF. Combining the CDR3 with reference TRBV19 and TRBJ2-5 gives the whole variable domain DGGITQSPKYLFRKEGQNVTLSCEQNLNHDAMYWYRQDPGQGLRLIYYSQIVNDFQKGDIAEGYSVSREKKESFPLTVTSAQKNPTAFYLCASSKKWDRGRRASQETQYFGPGTRLLVL.

The V call is TRBV19, the J call TRBJ1-1; TRBD1 might be the D (5 bases). V lost 2 bases and J 0 bases, leaving 10 bases between the germline ends. Looked up from germline, CDR1 is LNHDA and CDR2 is SQIVND (reference sequence). The CDR3 covers 15 residues. CDR3 amino acids: CASSIQGRMNTEAFF. The CDR3 DNA follows: TGTGCCAGTAGTATACAGGGAAGAATGAACACTGAAGCTTTCTTT. Complete variable domain (other parts from reference TRBV19 and TRBJ1-1): DGGITQSPKYLFRKEGQNVTLSCEQNLNHDAMYWYRQDPGQGLRLIYYSQIVNDFQKGDIAEGYSVSREKKESFPLTVTSAQKNPTAFYLCASSIQGRMNTEAFFGQGTRLTVV.

V gene TRBV28 combines with J gene TRBJ2-1; the match to TRBD1 covers 8 bases. CDR1 MDHEN and CDR2 SYDVKM come from the germline V gene. This CDR3 is 14 amino acids long. J was trimmed by 7 bases and V by 7 bases; bases with no gene match: 9. DNA for the CDR3: TGTGCCAGCACCTTGACAGGGGATCGGAATGAGCAGTTCTTC. It codes for CASTLTGDRNEQFF. Together with reference TRBV28 and TRBJ2-1, the CDR3 gives the full variable domain: DVKVTQSSRYLVKRTGEKVFLECVQDMDHENMFWYRQDPGLGLRLIYFSYDVKMKEKGDIPEGYSVSREKKERFSLILESASTNQTSMYLCASTLTGDRNEQFFGPGTRLTVL.

V is TRBV28 and J is TRBJ2-7; the D gene is possibly TRBD1 (5 bases). Germline V CDR1 and CDR2: MDHEN, SYDVKM. This CDR3 contains 13 residues. V shed 3 bases and J shed 3 bases, with 9 bases lying between them. CDR3 sequence (DNA): TGTGCCAGCAGTTTTAGGGGTCGCTACGAGCAGTACTTC. As protein: CASSFRGRYEQYF.

This chain links TRBV21-1 with TRBJ1-5. TRBV21-1 is labeled a pseudogene. CDR3 length: 17 residues. The CDR3 protein is CASSPLAGGGGNQPQHF. The CDR3 DNA reads as TGTGCCAGCAGCCCACTAGCGGGGGGCGGTGGCAATCAGCCCCAGCATTTT.